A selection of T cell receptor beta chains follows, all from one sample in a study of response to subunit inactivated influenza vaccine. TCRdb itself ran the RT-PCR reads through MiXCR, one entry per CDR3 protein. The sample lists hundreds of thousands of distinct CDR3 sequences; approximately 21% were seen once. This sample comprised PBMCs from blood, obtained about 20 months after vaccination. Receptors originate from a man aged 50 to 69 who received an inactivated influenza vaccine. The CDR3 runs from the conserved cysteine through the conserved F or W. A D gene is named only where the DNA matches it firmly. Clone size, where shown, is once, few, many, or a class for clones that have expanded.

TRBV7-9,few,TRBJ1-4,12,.,TGTGCCAGCAGCTGGGCGGCTGAAAAACTGTTTTTT,CASSWAAEKLFF
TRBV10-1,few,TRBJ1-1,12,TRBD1,TGCGCCAGCAGAGGGACAGCGGCTGAAGCTTTCTTT,CASRGTAAEAFF
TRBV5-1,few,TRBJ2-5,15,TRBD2,TGCGCCAGCAGCGGTGGACTAGCGGGACCAGAGACCCAGTACTTC,CASSGGLAGPETQYF
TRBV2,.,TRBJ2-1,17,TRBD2,TGTGCCAGCAGTGATGAGCGGGGATCGAGCTCCTACAATGAGCAGTTCTTC,CASSDERGSSSYNEQFF
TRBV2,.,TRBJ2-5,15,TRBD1,TGTGCCAGCAGTCCCCTCCCAGGGGGCGGTGAGACCCAGTACTTC,CASSPLPGGGETQYF
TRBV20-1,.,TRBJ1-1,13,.,TGCAGTGCAAACAGGGATGGGGACACTGAAGCTTTCTTT,CSANRDGDTEAFF
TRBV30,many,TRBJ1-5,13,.,TGTGCCTGGAGTAAACGGGGAAATCAGCCCCAGCATTTT,CAWSKRGNQPQHF
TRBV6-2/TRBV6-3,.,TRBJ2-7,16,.,TGTGCCAGCGGAAACCCACCCGACAGGCCCTCTAACGAGCAGTACTTC,CASGNPPDRPSNEQYF
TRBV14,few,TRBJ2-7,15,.,TGTGCCAGCAGCATACAGGTGGTTCGGATTGACGAGCAGTACTTC,CASSIQVVRIDEQYF
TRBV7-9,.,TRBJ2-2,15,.,TGTGCCAGCAGCTTAGGGCCAGGAGGGATCGGGGAGCTGTTTTTT,CASSLGPGGIGELFF
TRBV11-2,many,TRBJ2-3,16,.,TGTGCCAGCAGTCAGTCGGGGACGGAAAACACAGATACGCAGTATTTT,CASSQSGTENTDTQYF
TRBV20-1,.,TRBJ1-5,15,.,TGCAGTGCTAGAGACACGGGACGTACTATCTTGACCCAGCATTTT,CSARDTGRTILTQHF
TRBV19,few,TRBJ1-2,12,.,TGTGCCAGTAGTATTACGAGGCGCGGCTACACCTTC,CASSITRRGYTF
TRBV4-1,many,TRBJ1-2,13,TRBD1,TGCGCCAGCAGCCAAGCGACAGGGTATGGCTACACCTTC,CASSQATGYGYTF
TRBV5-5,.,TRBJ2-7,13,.,TGTGCCAGCAGCTTTTCAACGACCCCGGAGCAGTACTTC,CASSFSTTPEQYF
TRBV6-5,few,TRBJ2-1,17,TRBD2,TGTGCCAGCAGTTATCGCCCTCCTGGCGGGAGGTACAATGAGCAGTTCTTC,CASSYRPPGGRYNEQFF
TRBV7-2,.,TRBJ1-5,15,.,TGTGCCAGCAGCTTTGGTTCGCGGGCCAATCAGCCCCAGCATTTT,CASSFGSRANQPQHF
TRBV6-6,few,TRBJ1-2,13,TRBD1,TGTGCCACTCATCACAGGGGAAACTATGGCTACACCTTC,CATHHRGNYGYTF
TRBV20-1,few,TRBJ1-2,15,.,TGCAGTGCTTTCATCCTAGGGGCTCGAGGCTATGGCTACACCTTC,CSAFILGARGYGYTF
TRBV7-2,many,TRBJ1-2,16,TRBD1,TGTGCCAGCAGCTTGGGCCCGACAGGGTCTAACTATGGCTACACCTTC,CASSLGPTGSNYGYTF
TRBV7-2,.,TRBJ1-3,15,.,TGTGCCAGCAGCTTAGCTGGGGCTGTTGGAAACACCATATATTTT,CASSLAGAVGNTIYF
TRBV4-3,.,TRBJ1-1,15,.,TGCGCCAGCAGCCAAGGAGGGACAAGGAACACTGAAGCTTTCTTT,CASSQGGTRNTEAFF
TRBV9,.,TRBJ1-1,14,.,TGTGCCAGCAGCGGGACCCCCTCGAACACTGAAGCTTTCTTT,CASSGTPSNTEAFF
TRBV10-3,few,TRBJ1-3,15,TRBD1,TGTGCCACCCGGGACAGGGGCTACTCTGGAAACACCATATATTTT,CATRDRGYSGNTIYF
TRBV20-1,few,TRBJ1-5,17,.,TGCAGTGCTAGAGACCCTCTTGGGGCAGGGGCAAATCAGCCCCAGCATTTT,CSARDPLGAGANQPQHF
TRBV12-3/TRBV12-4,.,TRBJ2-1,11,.,TGTGCCAGCAGTTTAAGCCGGGGTGAGTTCTTC,CASSLSRGEFF
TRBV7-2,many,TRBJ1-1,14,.,TGTGCCAGCAGCTTAGCGGTGCGGGGCACTGAAGCTTTCTTT,CASSLAVRGTEAFF
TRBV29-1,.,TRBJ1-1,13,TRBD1,TGCAGCGGCGCCCCACAGGGGGCCACTGAAGCTTTCTTT,CSGAPQGATEAFF
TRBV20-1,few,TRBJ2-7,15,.,TGCAGTGCTAGAAATTCCGGGACAATCCCCTACGAGCAGTACTTC,CSARNSGTIPYEQYF
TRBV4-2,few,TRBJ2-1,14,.,TGTGCCAGCAGCCCGGGGCCCGGCTACAATGAGCAGTTCTTC,CASSPGPGYNEQFF
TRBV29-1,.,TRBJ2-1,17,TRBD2,TGCAGCGTTGATGGGCAGCCAGCGGGGGGGCAGGACAATGAGCAGTTCTTC,CSVDGQPAGGQDNEQFF
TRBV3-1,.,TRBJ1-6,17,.,TGTGCCAGCAGCCAAGAATCAATCCGGCATTATAATTCACCCCTCCACTTT,CASSQESIRHYNSPLHF
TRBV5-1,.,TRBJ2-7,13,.,TGCGCCAGCAGGCCGGGCGGTACCTACGAGCAGTACTTC,CASRPGGTYEQYF
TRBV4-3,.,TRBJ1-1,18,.,TGCGCCAGCAGCCAAGAACCTGTGGGGCCACGATTGAACACTGAAGCTTTCTTT,CASSQEPVGPRLNTEAFF
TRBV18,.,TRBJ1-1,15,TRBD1,TGTGCCAGCTCGGATAGGGACAGGGGCGTCGTGAGCGCTTTCTTT,CASSDRDRGVVSAFF
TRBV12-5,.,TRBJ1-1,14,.,TGTGCTAGTGGTTTGGACGGGTCCCCATCCGAAGCTTTCTTT,CASGLDGSPSEAFF
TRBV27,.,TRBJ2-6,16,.,TGTGCCAGCAGTTTATTGGTGGGGTTTGGGGCCAACGTCCTGACTTTC,CASSLLVGFGANVLTF
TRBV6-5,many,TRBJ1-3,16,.,TGTGCCAGCAGTTACTCGGTCACAGGTCCTGGAAACACCATATATTTT,CASSYSVTGPGNTIYF